One sample yielded the 13 T cell receptor beta chains listed below, sequenced in a study of technical replicates of blood from a handful of donors. Generated by immunoSEQ multiplex PCR, the TCRdb table keeps only in-frame clones and is missing some. The sample lists roughly 76,000 clones, approximately 91% occurring once. The sequencing sample was made of T cells isolated from PBMCs. These receptors were obtained from a human donor in good health. Some clones in this sample may be carry-over from other donors' samples.

This clone was seen once. The chain joins TRBV5-4 to TRBJ2-7, with D perhaps TRBD2 (5 bases). This CDR3 region has 15 residues. Germline V CDR1 and CDR2: SGHNT, YYREEE (reference sequence). Deletions cut 6 bases from V and 4 bases from J, with 20 bases between. This chain's CDR3 is CASKNEKGPGYEQYF. DNA for the CDR3: TGTGCCAGCAAAAATGAAAAAGGACCGGGGTACGAGCAGTACTTC.

The CDR3 nucleotides are TGTGCCAGCAGCTCGACAGGGATTAAGTGGAGCTACGAGCAGTACTTC. It translates to CASSSTGIKWSYEQYF. The V gene is TRBV28, the J gene TRBJ2-7; 7 bases line up with TRBD1. From germline, CDR1 is MDHEN and CDR2 SYDVKM. With 6 bases clipped from V and 3 bases from J, the junction kept 14 bases outside the gene matches. This CDR3 region has 16 residues.

The J gene is TRBJ2-1, the V gene TRBV5-6; D uncertain. The CDR3 has 13 residues. Germline V gene lookup returns CDR1 SGHDT and CDR2 YYEEEE. Trimming shortened V by 1 base and J by 4 bases, and 6 bases separated the two germline ends. The DNA for the CDR3 is TGTGCCAGCAGCTTGTTACTGTACAATGAGCAGTTCTTC. Translating gives CASSLLLYNEQFF.

The CDR3 nucleotides read TGTGCCAGCAGTTACACGGAGAATCAGCCCCAGCATTTT. This codes for CASSYTENQPQHF. V and J are TRBV6-6 and TRBJ1-5; D call uncertain. With 2 bases removed from V and 4 bases from J, the gap between germline ends came to 6 bases. Germline CDR1 reads MNHNY; CDR2 reads SVGAGI (reference sequence). The CDR3 has 13 residues.

There are a few counts of this clone. This chain links TRBV7-9 with TRBJ2-3; D unclear. Trimming left V 2 bases short and J 2 bases short, with 8 bases between. This CDR3 comprises 14 residues. Germline V gene data show CDR1 as SEHNR and CDR2 as FQNEAQ (reference sequence). DNA for the CDR3: TGTGCCAGCAGCTTATTCGGGTACACAGATACGCAGTATTTT. Translated: CASSLFGYTDTQYF.

The chain has TRBV2 and TRBJ2-5, with D possibly matching TRBD2 (6 bases). Germline-derived CDR1 and CDR2 are SNHLY and FYNNEI. CDR3 length: 13 residues. Deletions cut 8 bases from V and 4 bases from J, with 14 bases between. The DNA for the CDR3 is TGTGCCAGCCACGAAGTGCGGGGAGAGACCCAGTACTTC. Residues: CASHEVRGETQYF.

Notes on this clone: Its ends do not fully match the called genes, so a read error is possible. V usage is TRBV14 and J usage is TRBJ2-5, with D possibly matching TRBD1 (5 bases). The CDR3 contains 13 residues. Per germline, CDR1 SGHDN and CDR2 FVKESK. CDR3 in amino acids: CASSRAGQGTQYF. The DNA of the CDR3 is TGTGCCAGCAGCCGGGCAGGACAAGGGACCCAGTACTTC.

This clone was seen just once. The chain employs TRBV14 and TRBJ2-4; 7 nucleotides agree with TRBD1. CDR1 and CDR2 from the germline V gene are SGHDN and FVKESK. V lost 4 bases and J lost 6; bases outside the gene matches: 9. The CDR3 covers 15 residues. CDR3 nucleotide sequence: TGTGCCAGCAGCCCACTGGGACAGCCCATAAACATTCAGTACTTC. Translating gives CASSPLGQPINIQYF.

The gene calls are TRBV6-6 and TRBJ1-3, with unresolved D. The V and J ends lost 3 bases and 2 bases respectively, with 8 bases between them. Germline V lookup: CDR1 MNHNY, CDR2 SVGAGI (reference sequence). The CDR3 covers 14 residues. CDR3 amino acids: CASSYSGAGNTIYF. The CDR3 nucleotides are TGTGCCAGCAGTTATTCCGGAGCTGGAAACACCATATATTTT.

The J gene is TRBJ2-7, the V gene TRBV11-2; D uncertain. Germline assignment: CDR1 SGHAT and CDR2 FQNNGV. CDR3 length: 13 residues. V lost 1 base and J 2 bases, leaving 6 bases between the germline ends. DNA for the CDR3: TGTGCCAGCAGCTTAGGTGGGCCCTACGAGCAGTACTTC. Its protein is CASSLGGPYEQYF.

V and J are TRBV7-2 and TRBJ2-7; weak D call: TRBD1 (5 bases). Germline CDR1 reads SGHTA; CDR2 reads FQGNSA. This CDR3 contains 18 residues. V shed 1 base and J shed 2 bases, with 21 bases lying between them. The CDR3 loop is CASSLGPPGLTTTYEQYF. The CDR3 DNA follows: TGTGCCAGCAGCTTAGGCCCCCCAGGGCTCACAACCACCTACGAGCAGTACTTC.

The chain has TRBV18 and TRBJ2-2; no reliable D call. The ends were cut back, 2 bases at V and 1 base at J, with 5 bases in the middle. This CDR3 spans 14 amino acids. Germline CDR1 is KGHSH and CDR2 is LQKENI. CDR3 in DNA: TGTGCCAGCTCACCATCCCAGAACACCGGGGAGCTGTTTTTT. Translating it yields CASSPSQNTGELFF.

The chain has TRBV7-7 and TRBJ2-4; TRBD2 matches at 10 bases. Germline V gene lookup returns CDR1 SSHAT and CDR2 FNYEAQ (reference sequence). Losses at the gene ends were 2 bases for V and 5 bases for J; bases not matched to a gene: 9. The CDR3 covers 17 residues. CDR3 sequence (DNA): TGTGCCAGCAGCTTATACCCCTTTGGACTAGCGGAAAACATTCAGTACTTC. As protein: CASSLYPFGLAENIQYF.